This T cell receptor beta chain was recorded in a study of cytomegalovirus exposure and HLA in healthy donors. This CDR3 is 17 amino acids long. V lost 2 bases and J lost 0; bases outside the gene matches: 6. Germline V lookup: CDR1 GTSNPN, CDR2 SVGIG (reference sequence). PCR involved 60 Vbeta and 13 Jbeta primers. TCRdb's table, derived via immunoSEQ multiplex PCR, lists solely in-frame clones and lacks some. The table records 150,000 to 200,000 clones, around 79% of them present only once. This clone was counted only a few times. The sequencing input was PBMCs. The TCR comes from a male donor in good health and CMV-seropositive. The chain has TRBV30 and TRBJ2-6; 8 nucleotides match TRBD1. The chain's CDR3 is CAWSSGTGVSGANVLTF. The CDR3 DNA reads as TGTGCCTGGAGTTCCGGGACAGGAGTCTCTGGGGCCAACGTCCTGACTTTC.